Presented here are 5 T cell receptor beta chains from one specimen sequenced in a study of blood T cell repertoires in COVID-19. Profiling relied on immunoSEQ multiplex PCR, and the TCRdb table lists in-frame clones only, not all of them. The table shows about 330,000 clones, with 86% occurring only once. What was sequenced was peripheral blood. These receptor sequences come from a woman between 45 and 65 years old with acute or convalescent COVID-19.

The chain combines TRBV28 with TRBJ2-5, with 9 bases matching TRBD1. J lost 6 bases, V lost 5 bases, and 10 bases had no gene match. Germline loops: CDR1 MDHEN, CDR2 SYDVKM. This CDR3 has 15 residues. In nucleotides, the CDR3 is TGTGCCAGCAGTCCTGGGACAGGGAGGGTGAAGACCCAGTACTTC. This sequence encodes CASSPGTGRVKTQYF.

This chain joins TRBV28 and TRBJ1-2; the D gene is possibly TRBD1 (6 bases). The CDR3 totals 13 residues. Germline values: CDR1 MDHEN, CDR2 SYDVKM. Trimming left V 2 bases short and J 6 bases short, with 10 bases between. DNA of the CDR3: TGTGCCAGCAGTTTACCAGGGGTTCATGGCTACACCTTC. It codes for CASSLPGVHGYTF.

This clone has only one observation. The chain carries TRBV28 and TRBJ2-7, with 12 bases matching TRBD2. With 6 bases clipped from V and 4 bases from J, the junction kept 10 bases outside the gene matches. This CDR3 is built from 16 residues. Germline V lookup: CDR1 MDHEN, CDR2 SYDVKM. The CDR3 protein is CASRLTPGLAGYEQYF. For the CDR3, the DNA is TGTGCCAGCAGACTAACACCGGGACTAGCGGGTTACGAGCAGTACTTC. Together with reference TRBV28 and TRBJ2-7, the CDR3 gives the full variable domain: DVKVTQSSRYLVKRTGEKVFLECVQDMDHENMFWYRQDPGLGLRLIYFSYDVKMKEKGDIPEGYSVSREKKERFSLILESASTNQTSMYLCASRLTPGLAGYEQYFGPGTRLTVT.

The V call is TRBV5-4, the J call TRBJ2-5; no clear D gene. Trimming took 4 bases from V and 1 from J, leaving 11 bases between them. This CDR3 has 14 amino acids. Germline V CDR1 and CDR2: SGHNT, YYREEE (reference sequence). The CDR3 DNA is TGTGCCAGCAGCCCTAGACTCCTCCAAGAGACCCAGTACTTC. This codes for CASSPRLLQETQYF.

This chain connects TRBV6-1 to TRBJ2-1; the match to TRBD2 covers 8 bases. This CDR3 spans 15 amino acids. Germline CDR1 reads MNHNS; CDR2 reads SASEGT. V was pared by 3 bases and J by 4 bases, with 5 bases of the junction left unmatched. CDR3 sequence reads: CASSDRGGIYNEQFF. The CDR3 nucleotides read TGTGCCAGCAGTGACCGGGGGGGGATTTACAATGAGCAGTTCTTC.